The rows below give T cell receptor beta chains drawn from one sample of a study of graft-versus-host responses after intestinal transplantation. Repertoires were generated with immunoSEQ multiplex PCR, while TCRdb's copy carries only in-frame clones and drops some. Among 140,000 or so clones listed, roughly 91% were seen once. For these TCRs, the target antigens are not known. Sequencing was performed on unstimulated CD4+ T cells sorted from spleen or lymph node cells, taken before intestinal transplant. Receptors originate from a human donor who received an intestinal transplant. CDR3s include the opening cysteine and the closing phenylalanine or tryptophan. The D gene is left open where the match is weak. The size entry is marked missing in some rows and otherwise reads once, few, many or a size class.

CDR3 protein: CASSDGPNTEAFF
CDR3 DNA: TGTGCCAGCAGTGACGGCCCTAACACTGAAGCTTTCTTT
J gene: TRBJ1-1
clone size: .
D gene: .
V gene: TRBV6-4

CDR3 protein: CASSLTGTSGADTQYF
CDR3 DNA: TGTGCCAGCAGCTTGACCGGGACTAGCGGTGCAGATACGCAGTATTTT
J gene: TRBJ2-3
clone size: .
D gene: TRBD2
V gene: TRBV7-8

CDR3 protein: CASSQLRDRGRETQYF
CDR3 DNA: TGTGCCAGCAGCCAACTCCGGGACAGGGGGCGGGAGACCCAGTACTTC
J gene: TRBJ2-5
clone size: .
D gene: TRBD1
V gene: TRBV4-2

CDR3 protein: CASSGQSQVAYEQYF
CDR3 DNA: TGTGCCAGCAGCGGACAGTCCCAGGTAGCCTACGAGCAGTACTTC
J gene: TRBJ2-7
clone size: .
D gene: .
V gene: TRBV7-2

CDR3 protein: CASSLRGKTELSYGYTF
CDR3 DNA: TGTGCCAGCAGTTTAAGGGGGAAAACTGAATTGAGCTATGGCTACACCTTC
J gene: TRBJ1-2
clone size: .
D gene: .
V gene: TRBV27

CDR3 protein: CASSGGGLGEQYF
CDR3 DNA: TGTGCCAGCAGTGGGGGCGGATTGGGGGAGCAGTACTTC
J gene: TRBJ2-7
clone size: .
D gene: .
V gene: TRBV27

CDR3 protein: CASSFSGPNTGELFF
CDR3 DNA: TGTGCCAGCAGCTTTTCAGGGCCAAACACCGGGGAGCTGTTTTTT
J gene: TRBJ2-2
clone size: .
D gene: .
V gene: TRBV7-2

CDR3 protein: CASSFSGSSYEQYF
CDR3 DNA: TGCGCCAGCAGTTTTAGCGGAAGCTCCTACGAGCAGTACTTC
J gene: TRBJ2-7
clone size: .
D gene: .
V gene: TRBV10-2

CDR3 protein: CATSGLAGDTGELFF
CDR3 DNA: TGTGCCACCTCGGGACTAGCGGGAGACACCGGGGAGCTGTTTTTT
J gene: TRBJ2-2
clone size: .
D gene: TRBD2
V gene: TRBV10-3

CDR3 protein: CASSILPSGSYNEQFF
CDR3 DNA: TGTGCCAGTAGTATCCTTCCTAGCGGGAGCTACAATGAGCAGTTCTTC
J gene: TRBJ2-1
clone size: .
D gene: TRBD2
V gene: TRBV19

CDR3 protein: CASTSGLTNTEAFF
CDR3 DNA: TGTGCCAGCACCTCGGGACTCACGAACACTGAAGCTTTCTTT
J gene: TRBJ1-1
clone size: .
D gene: .
V gene: TRBV5-4

CDR3 protein: CASSAWENYGYTF
CDR3 DNA: TGTGCCAGCAGTGCCTGGGAGAACTATGGCTACACCTTC
J gene: TRBJ1-2
clone size: .
D gene: .
V gene: TRBV25-1

CDR3 protein: CASSLTSGSYEQYF
CDR3 DNA: TGTGCCAGCAGCTTGACTAGCGGCTCCTACGAGCAGTACTTC
J gene: TRBJ2-7
clone size: once
D gene: TRBD2
V gene: TRBV5-4

CDR3 protein: CASSARTSGKVSNEQFF
CDR3 DNA: TGCGCCAGCAGCGCACGGACTAGCGGGAAGGTTTCCAATGAGCAGTTCTTC
J gene: TRBJ2-1
clone size: .
D gene: TRBD2
V gene: TRBV5-1